This T cell receptor (beta chain) was recovered during a study of regulatory T cells in long-lasting Graves disease. Building the TCR beta libraries relied on iRepertoire HTBI primers, and CDR3 regions underwent Arm-PCR. TCRdb redid the calling of the multiplex PCR reads with MiXCR, one entry per CDR3 protein. The sample holds hundreds of thousands of distinct CDR3 sequences, 16% seen once. Stated time point: newly diagnosed GD, antithyroid drugs for less than 3 months. With RNA extracted from PBMCs as input, the TCR library was made. The V end was cut by 4 bases, the J end by 2 bases, with 9 bases between. Germline assignment: CDR1 SQVTM and CDR2 ANQGSEA. The CDR3 has 12 amino acids. This clonotype was found many times. This sample was shared with a second study, whose subject was T cells in Graves' hyperthyroidism and ophthalmopathy.

The sequences come from peripheral blood mononuclear cells (PBMCs), collected at new diagnosis, from a patient treated with antithyroid drugs. This sequence originates from a young woman with Graves disease. The chain combines TRBV29-1 with TRBJ2-7; no definite D call. Written as DNA, the CDR3 is TGCAGCGTTGCAGGAGAGACCTACGAGCAGTACTTC. This codes for CSVAGETYEQYF.